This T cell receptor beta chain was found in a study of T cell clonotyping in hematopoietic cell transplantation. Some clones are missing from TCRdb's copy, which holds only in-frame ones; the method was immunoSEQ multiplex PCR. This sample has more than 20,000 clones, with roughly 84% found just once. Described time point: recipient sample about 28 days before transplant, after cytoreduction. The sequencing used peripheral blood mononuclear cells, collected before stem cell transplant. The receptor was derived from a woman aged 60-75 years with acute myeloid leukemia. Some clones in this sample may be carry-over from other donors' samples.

CDR3 sequence (DNA): TGCGCCAGCAGCTTGGTGGCCACCACAGCTGAAGCTTTCTTT. This sequence encodes CASSLVATTAEAFF. The chain uses TRBV5-1 and TRBJ1-1; D gene ambiguous. V was cut by 0 bases and J by 6 bases, with 12 bases left in between. This CDR3 has 14 amino acids. Germline V lookup: CDR1 SGHRS, CDR2 YFSETQ.